This T cell receptor beta chain came from a study of OX40 agonist ivuxolimab in advanced cancers. Study-wide points: In general, CD8+ T cells held more expanded clones than CD4+ did, on average.

Trimming shortened V by 6 bases and J by 6 bases, and 14 bases separated the two germline ends. CDR3 length: 13 amino acids. The germline V gene has CDR1 MNHEY and CDR2 SVGAGI. Comment on this clone: Its matching antigen is unknown.

Here immunoSEQ multiplex PCR was the method, and the copy in TCRdb shows in-frame clones only, minus some. The repertoire consists of 98,000 or so clones, with roughly nine tenths occurring once and the leading ten covering roughly 0.8%. This receptor was obtained from an adult with an advanced solid tumor such as melanoma, head and neck, liver or kidney cancer. The material was CD4+ or CD8+ T cells sorted from blood, obtained in a trial of the OX40 agonist ivuxolimab. The V gene is TRBV6-5, the J gene TRBJ1-2; D call uncertain. The CDR3 region has the DNA TGTGCCAGCAGCTCACGGGGTCGGGATGGCTACACCTTC. This encodes CASSSRGRDGYTF.